This T cell receptor (beta chain) comes out of a study of vaccination and CD4 T cells after COVID-19. Looking at the study overall: The study drew post-COVID samples a median approximately 100 days after diagnosis (range 35 to 161). The stimulus for the cells was overlapping spike peptides derived from SARS-CoV-2, HCoV-NL63, HCoV-OC43 and HCoV-229E.

The assay that was used to sequence DNA from cultured CD4+ T cells was the Oncomine TCR Beta short-read assay. Extraction of genomic DNA was performed on cultured CD4+ T cells. Via MiXCR, TCRdb re-called the PCR reads, giving one row per CDR3 protein. The profile shows around 13,000 distinct CDR3 sequences, approximately 60% of them singletons. Concerning this clonotype itself: Its target is unknown.

The treatment was: approximately 10-day PBMC culture with coronavirus spike peptide pools or control peptides (ViraFEST assay). Germline assignment: CDR1 DFQATT and CDR2 SNEGSKA (reference sequence). The germline V and J ends were trimmed by 0 bases and 4 bases, with 13 bases remaining between them. The CDR3 totals 15 residues. This receptor was obtained from a human donor who had recovered from COVID-19. The specimen comprised CD4+ T cells from blood, cultured in vitro, sampled before SARS-CoV-2 vaccination. The chain recombines TRBV20-1 with TRBJ2-1, with D uncertain. The DNA of the CDR3 is TGCAGTGCTAGAGATCGCCAGGCCTCTTACAATGAGCAGTTCTTC. As protein: CSARDRQASYNEQFF.